The rows below give T cell receptor beta chains drawn from one sample of a study of T cells in narcolepsy. The data were produced by immunoSEQ multiplex PCR, yet TCRdb's version contains in-frame clones alone and is incomplete. The data hold tens of thousands of clones, with roughly four fifths observed a single time. The specimen was CD45RA- memory CD4+ T cells from PBMCs. Receptors were obtained from a human donor with narcolepsy. CDR3s include the opening cysteine and the closing phenylalanine or tryptophan. A D gene is named only where the DNA matches it firmly. Some rows mark clone size as missing; the rest say once, few, many or name a class of expanded clone.

>.|TRBV2|TRBJ2-7|.
TGTGCCAGCAGTGCGGAAAGGAGTTCGGAACTGTACTTC
CASSAERSSELYF
>.|TRBV6-5|TRBJ2-7|.
TGTGCCAGTAAAAGGGGGGTAGGTAACGAGCAGTACTTC
CASKRGVGNEQYF
>TRBD2|TRBV19|TRBJ2-2|.
TGTGCCAGTAGCCGACGGGCTAGCGGAAACACCGGGGAGCTGTTTTTT
CASSRRASGNTGELFF
>.|TRBV11-3|TRBJ1-1|.
TGTGCCAGCAGCTTATTGTCAGGGTTGGCTTTCTTT
CASSLLSGLAFF
>.|TRBV7-9|TRBJ1-2|.
TGTGCCAGCAGCACTGGTGGGATTTCTGATGGCTACACCTTC
CASSTGGISDGYTF
>.|TRBV30|TRBJ2-7|.
TGTGCCTGGAAGGGGAGATCCTACGAGCAGTACTTC
CAWKGRSYEQYF
>TRBD1|TRBV6-5|TRBJ1-2|.
TGTGCCAGCAGTGATAGGGGGCACATTGTTGGCTACACCTTC
CASSDRGHIVGYTF
>.|TRBV5-1|TRBJ1-6|.
TGCGCCAGCAGCTTGGGTCAGGGTGAAGCTTCACCCCTCCACTTT
CASSLGQGEASPLHF
>TRBD1|TRBV6-5|TRBJ1-1|.
TGTGCCAGCAAGGGACAGGGGGTTGCTGAAGCTTTCTTT
CASKGQGVAEAFF
>TRBD1|TRBV30|TRBJ1-1|.
TGTGCCTTTCAGGGGGTTTCTGGAGCTTTCTTT
CAFQGVSGAFF
>.|TRBV29-1|TRBJ2-1|.
TGCAGCGTTGAAAGGAAACTAGCAAGGGATGAGCAGTTCTTC
CSVERKLARDEQFF
>TRBD1|TRBV6-1|TRBJ1-4|.
TGTGCCAGCACCAGCCGGGGACAGGGTATGGAAAAACTGTTTTTT
CASTSRGQGMEKLFF
>.|TRBV5-4|TRBJ1-4|once
TGTGCCAGCGGAAATGAAAAACTGTTTTTT
CASGNEKLFF
>.|TRBV5-1|TRBJ2-1|.
TGCGCCAGCAGCTTGGAAGGCAGAGGAAACTACAATGAGCAGTTCTTC
CASSLEGRGNYNEQFF
>.|TRBV28|TRBJ1-1|.
TGTGCCAGCAGTATGGTCGGGGTAACTGAAGCTTTCTTT
CASSMVGVTEAFF
>TRBD2|TRBV4-2|TRBJ2-3|few
TGTGCCAGCTCAGAGGCGGGGGTATCCGATACGCAGTATTTT
CASSEAGVSDTQYF
>.|TRBV2|TRBJ1-2|.
TGTGCCAGCATATGGGACACACCAGACTATGGCTACACCTTC
CASIWDTPDYGYTF
>TRBD2|TRBV29-1|TRBJ2-3|.
TGCAGCGTTGGGGGGACTAGCGGGAAGACAGATACGCAGTATTTT
CSVGGTSGKTDTQYF
>.|TRBV6-5|TRBJ1-1|.
TGTGCCAGCAGTTACAGCCGAGGGGACACTGAAGCTTTCTTT
CASSYSRGDTEAFF
>TRBD1|TRBV13|TRBJ2-7|.
TGTGCCAGCAGCTTATTCGGGCAGGGGGCCTACGAGCAGTACTTC
CASSLFGQGAYEQYF
>TRBD2|TRBV15|TRBJ2-1|.
TGTGCCACCAGCAGGACTTTGATAGGACTAGCGGGACTTTACGAGCAGTTCTTC
CATSRTLIGLAGLYEQFF
>.|TRBV6-5|TRBJ1-3|.
TGTGCCAGCAGTTACTCCGCGGACTCTGGAAACACCATATATTTT
CASSYSADSGNTIYF
>TRBD2|TRBV11-2|TRBJ2-5|.
TGTGCCAGCAGCCTAGAATGGCGGGGGCAAGAGACCCAGTACTTC
CASSLEWRGQETQYF
>.|TRBV5-1|TRBJ2-5|.
TGCGCCAGCAAAGAGACCGGAGAGACCCAGTACTTC
CASKETGETQYF
>TRBD1|TRBV18|TRBJ2-5|.
TGTGCCAGCTTTGGACAGGCCCGGGGCATCCAAGAGACCCAGTACTTC
CASFGQARGIQETQYF
>TRBD2|TRBV4-1|TRBJ2-1|.
TGCGCCAGCAGCCCGGGGGGTTCCTACAATGAGCAGTTCTTC
CASSPGGSYNEQFF
>.|TRBV9|TRBJ1-1|.
TGTGCCAGCAGCGTAACACCCGGGGCTGAAGCTTTCTTT
CASSVTPGAEAFF
>.|TRBV6-5|TRBJ1-6|.
TGTGCCAGCAACAACCGGGTGGACGGTTCACCCCTCCACTTT
CASNNRVDGSPLHF
>.|TRBV28|TRBJ2-7|.
TGTGCCAGCACCTCCCTGGGGAGTGCTGCTTTCTCCTACGAGCAGTACTTC
CASTSLGSAAFSYEQYF
>.|TRBV19|TRBJ1-3|.
TGTGCCAGTAGTATTACAGGGCCTGGAAACACCATATATTTT
CASSITGPGNTIYF
>.|TRBV28|TRBJ2-7|.
TGTGCCAGCAGTTTCAGTTCCGAGCAGTACTTC
CASSFSSEQYF
>.|TRBV11-3|TRBJ2-3|.
TGTGCCAGCAGCTTCTCAACCGGAGATACGCAGTATTTT
CASSFSTGDTQYF
>.|TRBV19|TRBJ1-1|.
TGTGCCAGTAGTATAGCAGGTCTTGAAGCTTTCTTT
CASSIAGLEAFF
>.|TRBV4-1|TRBJ1-1|.
TGCGCCAGCAGCCCAGGGGACACGGTATCTTCGAACACTGAAGCTTTCTTT
CASSPGDTVSSNTEAFF
>.|TRBV20-1|TRBJ1-4|.
TGCAGTGCCAATTCAAGAGAAAAACTGTTTTTT
CSANSREKLFF
>.|TRBV28|TRBJ2-1|.
TGTGCCAGCTCCGAGGGGCTAGCGCCATATGAGCAGTTCTTC
CASSEGLAPYEQFF
>.|TRBV11-2|TRBJ2-1|.
TGTGCCAGCAGCTTATTTGCCAGCGCGCGAGGTAATGAGCAGTTCTTC
CASSLFASARGNEQFF
>.|TRBV5-8|TRBJ1-5|.
TGTGCCAGCAGCTTGACCCCAGGACATCGTAATCAGCCCCAGCATTTT
CASSLTPGHRNQPQHF
>.|TRBV7-9|TRBJ2-7|.
TGTGCCAGCAGCTTTACGGAGCCCTACGAGCAGTACTTC
CASSFTEPYEQYF
>.|TRBV5-1|TRBJ2-2|.
TGCGCCAGCCGGACAGTTTCGAACACCGGGGAGCTGTTTTTT
CASRTVSNTGELFF
>TRBD2|TRBV4-1|TRBJ2-5|.
TGCGCCAGCAGCCAAGATTTTGGGACTAGCGGTAACCAAGAGACCCAGTACTTC
CASSQDFGTSGNQETQYF
>TRBD1|TRBV7-9|TRBJ1-1|.
TGTGCCAGCAGCTTAAGCCGATCGGACAGGGGAGATGAAGCTTTCTTT
CASSLSRSDRGDEAFF
>.|TRBV5-1|TRBJ1-2|few
TGCGCCAGCAGCTCGGCGGGAGTGGTGGAATATGGCTACACCTTC
CASSSAGVVEYGYTF
>.|TRBV19|TRBJ1-5|.
TGTGCCAGTAGTATGAATCTTGGTTCCAATCAGCCCCAGCATTTT
CASSMNLGSNQPQHF
>.|TRBV2|TRBJ1-5|.
TGTGCCAGCACCGGAGTCCCGACAGCACTCAATCAGCCCCAGCATTTT
CASTGVPTALNQPQHF
>.|TRBV6-1|TRBJ1-5|.
TGTGCCAGCAGTGACTTACAGAACAATCAGCCCCAGCATTTT
CASSDLQNNQPQHF
>.|TRBV6-1|TRBJ1-3|.
TGTGCCAGCAGTCCAACGTTAGACGGGAACACCATATATTTT
CASSPTLDGNTIYF
>TRBD1|TRBV10-1|TRBJ1-1|once
TGCGCCAGCAGCGGACAGGGGTCCCAAGCTTTCTTT
CASSGQGSQAFF
>.|TRBV28|TRBJ1-3|.
TGTGCCAGCATTGGGGCCGGAAACACCATATATTTT
CASIGAGNTIYF
>TRBD1|TRBV5-1|TRBJ2-7|.
TGCGCCAGCAGCTTGGAAGCGACAGGGGGGGACGAGCAGTACTTC
CASSLEATGGDEQYF
>.|TRBV4-2|TRBJ2-7|.
TGTGCCAGCAGCCAAGATCCAGGGCCGGGGGAGCAGTACTTC
CASSQDPGPGEQYF
>.|TRBV7-9|TRBJ2-1|.
TGTGCCAGCAGCTCCGGGAGCCCTGAGCAGTTCTTC
CASSSGSPEQFF
>.|TRBV6-5|TRBJ1-5|.
TGTGCCAGCAGGCAGGACAGAACTAGCAATCAGCCCCAGCATTTT
CASRQDRTSNQPQHF
>.|TRBV5-1|TRBJ2-7|.
TGCGCCAGCAGCTTGGTACTAGGGGGGAACTCCTACGAGCAGTACTTC
CASSLVLGGNSYEQYF
>.|TRBV12-5|TRBJ1-2|.
TGTGCTAGTGGTTTTGAGGGCGCAGGCTACACCTTC
CASGFEGAGYTF